This record covers a single T cell receptor beta chain. Its target is unknown. This sample is part of a study of PD-1 blockade in classical Hodgkin lymphoma. The overall study: Each patient was given nivolumab 3 mg/kg through a vein every 2 weeks.

Profiling relied on immunoSEQ multiplex PCR, and the TCRdb table lists in-frame clones only, not all of them. The repertoire holds around 18,000 clones, with roughly 77% as singletons. Trimming removed 6 bases at V and 8 bases at J, with 10 bases between. Germline V lookup: CDR1 DFQATT, CDR2 SNEGSKA (reference sequence). The CDR3 is made up of 11 amino acids. Time point defined: cycle 4 day 1 (C4D1), after 5 to 7 weeks of nivolumab. All patients experienced relapse after autologous stem cell transplantation, and brentuximab vedotin exposure was variable. The CD4+ T cells used were purified from thawed PBMCs through magnetic negative selection. Broader study findings: Anyone who began nivolumab under 1 year after ASCT was excluded. By cycle point C4D1, TCR diversity had risen significantly in CD4+ cells (but not CD8+ cells). TCR diversity at baseline was reported to be reduced in newly diagnosed patients relative to healthy donors.

The receptor was isolated from a human donor with classical Hodgkin lymphoma. Source: CD4+ T cells from blood, taken before the fourth cycle of nivolumab. This chain links TRBV20-1 with TRBJ2-2; D is uncertain. CDR3 protein: CSAPYLGELFF. CDR3 nucleotide sequence: TGCAGTGCCCCTTATTTGGGGGAGCTGTTTTTT.